Sequencing of this T cell receptor (beta chain) was carried out in a study of OX40 agonist ivuxolimab in advanced cancers. Study in general: Of mixed ages from roughly 23 to 85 and averaging about 60 years, the group was approximately 84% male.

TCRdb keeps only in-frame clones here, not all; method: immunoSEQ multiplex PCR. The sample lists tens of thousands of clones, around 90% occurring once. In its sample, this clone is medium-sized. Its antigen is undetermined. The CDR3 spans 13 residues. The V segment lost 3 bases and the J segment 3 bases; nucleotides outside the gene matches: 0. Germline CDR1 reads MRHNA; CDR2 reads SNTAGT. General study points: The specificity for antigen of the expanded peripheral T cells was not determined. Relative to CD4+, CD8+ T cells held more expanded clones on average.

The chain is built from TRBV6-4 and TRBJ2-3, with 7 positions matching TRBD2. The source was CD4+ or CD8+ T cells sorted from blood, collected in a trial of the OX40 agonist ivuxolimab. The source is an adult with an advanced solid tumor such as melanoma, head and neck, liver or kidney cancer. This CDR3 reads CASSEGGTDTQYF. The CDR3 DNA is TGTGCCAGCAGTGAGGGAGGGACAGATACGCAGTATTTT.